This T cell receptor beta chain was identified during a study of human T cells and chemical hapten exposure. The study's findings and limits: TCRs at high frequency, those above 1 in 1000, did not change with DPC sensitization.

During construction of the library, unique molecular identifiers were attached to individual cDNA molecules for quantitative, reproducible TCR counting. Original methodology: Across samples, TCR counts had a median of around 100,000 and ranged from about 23,224 to 690,600. TCRdb analysed the 5' RACE reads with MiXCR anew, one entry per CDR3 protein. The V and J calls and clone size come from TCRdb's table, not from the authors' own analysis. The table lists 100,000 to 120,000 distinct CDR3 sequences, around a fifth of them singletons, with around 2.8% in the top ten. As to this clonotype: The antigen is not known.

Total RNA was isolated from unfractionated whole blood. This CDR3 has 18 amino acids. V was clipped by 3 bases and J by 2 bases; unmatched bases: 11. CDR1 is SGHAT, CDR2 FQDESV, per germline (reference sequence). This chain joins TRBV11-1 and TRBJ2-1; TRBD2 matches at 9 bases. This receptor was taken from a human donor in good health. CDR3 coding DNA: TGTGCCAGCAGCTTGACTAGCGGAAGGAGGGTCACCTACAATGAGCAGTTCTTC. It specifies CASSLTSGRRVTYNEQFF.